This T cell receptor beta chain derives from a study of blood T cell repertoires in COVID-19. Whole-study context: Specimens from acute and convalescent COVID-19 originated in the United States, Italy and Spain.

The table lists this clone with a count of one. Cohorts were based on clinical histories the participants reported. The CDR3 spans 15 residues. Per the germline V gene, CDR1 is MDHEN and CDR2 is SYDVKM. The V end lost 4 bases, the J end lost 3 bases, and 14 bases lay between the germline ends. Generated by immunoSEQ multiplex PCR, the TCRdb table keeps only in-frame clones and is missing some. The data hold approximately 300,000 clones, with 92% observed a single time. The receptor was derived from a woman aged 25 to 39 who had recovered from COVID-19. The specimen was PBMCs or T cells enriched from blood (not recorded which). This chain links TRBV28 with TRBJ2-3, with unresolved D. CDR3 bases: TGTGCCAGCAGTTCACCTCCACTAACGACAGATACGCAGTATTTT. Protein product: CASSSPPLTTDTQYF. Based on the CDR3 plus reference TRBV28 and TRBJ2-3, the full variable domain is DVKVTQSSRYLVKRTGEKVFLECVQDMDHENMFWYRQDPGLGLRLIYFSYDVKMKEKGDIPEGYSVSREKKERFSLILESASTNQTSMYLCASSSPPLTTDTQYFGPGTRLTVL.